The 13 T cell receptor beta chains listed next were all sequenced from one sample in a study of CD8 T cells in Susac syndrome (dated by TCRdb to about 2019). Libraries were prepared through the immunoSEQ multiplex PCR assay. RNA was extracted using the RNeasy kit, and about 0.5 to 1 ug of the RNA was reverse transcribed with random hexamers. Using fastp at Q25 and MiXCR, TCRdb reprocessed the public reads and kept productive beta chains. When rows share a CDR3 protein, they turn into one entry using the most common DNA and genes. This sample comprises about 250,000 distinct CDR3 sequences, 93% of them detected only once. Around 0.07% of the sample belongs to the ten largest clones. The sequencing sample was made of CD4+ T cells from PBMCs. The receptors originated from a human donor with multiple sclerosis.

The rearrangement links TRBV3-1 to TRBJ2-3; TRBD2 matches 10 bases. The trim removed 2 bases at V and 4 bases at J, leaving 9 bases unmatched. Germline loops: CDR1 LGHDT, CDR2 YNNKEL (reference sequence). The CDR3 contains 17 residues. DNA for the CDR3: TGTGCCAGCAGCCAAATAACAGCGGGGGGGCCGGCAGATACGCAGTATTTT. Translating it yields CASSQITAGGPADTQYF.

This chain joins TRBV28 and TRBJ2-7; TRBD1 aligns across 7 bases. Germline values: CDR1 MDHEN, CDR2 SYDVKM. V dropped 5 bases and J dropped 5; count of bases not matched to a gene: 9. The CDR3 totals 14 residues. CDR3 amino acids: CASSEATGVHEQYF. DNA for the CDR3: TGTGCCAGCAGTGAAGCTACAGGGGTACACGAGCAGTACTTC.

The V call is TRBV3-1, the J call TRBJ1-3, with a weak D call TRBD1 (6 bases). The V end was cut by 2 bases, the J end by 2 bases, with 16 bases between. Germline V gene data show CDR1 as LGHDT and CDR2 as YNNKEL (reference sequence). CDR3 length: 17 amino acids. DNA for the CDR3: TGTGCCAGCAGCCAACACCCACAGGGAAGGGCTGGAAACACCATATATTTT. It yields the protein CASSQHPQGRAGNTIYF.

The rearrangement joins TRBV2 to TRBJ1-4; 9 bases map to TRBD1. This CDR3 spans 15 amino acids. The germline CDR1 and CDR2 sequences are SNHLY and FYNNEI. Unmatched junction bases numbered 16, after V lost 8 bases and J lost 12 bases. CDR3 in amino acids: CASRRRFRTGEELFF. The CDR3 region has the DNA TGTGCCAGCCGACGTCGATTTAGGACAGGGGAGGAACTGTTTTTT.

J is TRBJ2-7 and V is TRBV5-6, with a possible D match to TRBD2 (6 bases). Germline V gives CDR1 SGHDT, CDR2 YYEEEE. The germline V and J ends were trimmed by 1 base and 4 bases, with 12 bases remaining between them. The CDR3 consists of 14 residues. CDR3 amino acids: CASSLPGRGYEQYV. The CDR3 DNA sequence: TGTGCCAGCAGCTTGCCGGGCCGGGGGTACGAGCAGTACGTC.

The gene calls are TRBV3-1 and TRBJ1-1; TRBD1 aligns across 9 bases. V lost 1 base and J lost 6; bases outside the gene matches: 0. Germline CDR1 LGHDT, CDR2 YNNKEL (reference sequence). This CDR3 is 13 amino acids long. The CDR3 sequence: CASSQGTGAEAFF. CDR3 in DNA: TGTGCCAGCAGCCAAGGGACAGGGGCTGAAGCTTTCTTT.

This clonotype has a single count. This chain joins TRBV18 and TRBJ1-1; TRBD1 aligns across 7 bases. Trimming removed 4 bases from V and 4 bases from J; junction bases left unmatched: 12. The CDR3 sequence is 16 residues long. Per germline, CDR1 KGHSH and CDR2 LQKENI. CDR3 sequence reads: CASSRDPGGGGTEAFF. The CDR3 DNA reads as TGTGCCAGCTCACGAGATCCAGGGGGAGGCGGCACTGAAGCTTTCTTT.

The V and J genes are TRBV7-2 and TRBJ2-3, with D possibly matching TRBD2 (6 bases). Germline lookup yields CDR1 SGHTA and CDR2 FQGNSA. V was shortened by 4 bases and J by 3 bases, with 14 bases between the two germline ends. The CDR3 covers 15 residues. The CDR3 reads CASSSQAGRTDTQYF. For the CDR3, the DNA is TGTGCCAGCAGCTCCCAGGCGGGAAGAACAGATACGCAGTATTTT. Full variable domain (outside the CDR3, taken from reference TRBV7-2 and TRBJ2-3): GAGVSQSPSNKVTEKGKDVELRCDPISGHTALYWYRQSLGQGLEFLIYFQGNSAPDKSGLPSDRFSAERTGGSVSTLTIQRTQQEDSAVYLCASSSQAGRTDTQYFGPGTRLTVL.

The CDR3 is CASSTSTGTGYGNEQFF. The CDR3 nucleotides are TGTGCCAGCAGCACTAGTACCGGGACAGGGTATGGCAATGAGCAGTTCTTC. V and J are TRBV28 and TRBJ2-1; 9 nucleotides line up with TRBD1. This CDR3 spans 17 amino acids. CDR1 is MDHEN, CDR2 SYDVKM, per germline. V dropped 6 bases and J dropped 6; count of bases not matched to a gene: 15.

The rearrangement uses TRBV3-1 and TRBJ2-2, with D tentatively TRBD1 (6 bases). CDR3 length: 13 residues. V lost 1 base and J 6 bases, leaving 6 bases between the germline ends. CDR1 and CDR2 (germline): LGHDT, YNNKEL (reference sequence). In nucleotides, the CDR3 is TGTGCCAGCAGCCAAGGGGGGCCCGGGGAGCTGTTTTTT. Encoded protein: CASSQGGPGELFF.

V usage is TRBV28 and J usage is TRBJ1-5; the D gene is possibly TRBD1 (5 bases). The CDR3 covers 13 residues. The V end lost 7 bases, the J end lost 8 bases, and 15 bases lay between the germline ends. Germline loops: CDR1 MDHEN, CDR2 SYDVKM. The CDR3, as DNA: TGTGCCAGCATCCCGGGGGGTGCGGAGCCCCAGCATTTT. Protein sequence: CASIPGGAEPQHF. The full variable domain, with the rest looked up from reference TRBV28 and TRBJ1-5, is DVKVTQSSRYLVKRTGEKVFLECVQDMDHENMFWYRQDPGLGLRLIYFSYDVKMKEKGDIPEGYSVSREKKERFSLILESASTNQTSMYLCASIPGGAEPQHFGDGTRLSIL.

The CDR3 sequence: CSVEGVRERGNTQYF. CDR3 sequence (DNA): TGCAGCGTTGAGGGGGTGCGGGAACGGGGAAATACGCAGTATTTT. This sequence joins TRBV29-1 and TRBJ2-3, with D possibly matching TRBD2 (6 bases). CDR3 length: 15 residues. The germline gives CDR1 SQVTM, CDR2 ANQGSEA. V was shortened by 3 bases and J by 7 bases, with 20 bases between the two germline ends.

This clonotype was found once. This chain connects TRBV12-3 or TRBV12-4 to TRBJ1-2; no reliable D call. This CDR3 region has 11 residues. The ends were cut back, 7 bases at V and 4 bases at J, with 7 bases in the middle. CDR3 DNA: TGTGCCAGCAAGGGCCGCTATGGCTACACCTTC. It specifies CASKGRYGYTF.